The clone carrying this T cell receptor (beta chain) has only one observation. Its antigen remains unknown. CDR1 MNHEY and CDR2 SVGAGI come from the germline V gene. The trim removed 2 bases at V and 5 bases at J, leaving 8 bases unmatched. This CDR3 contains 16 residues. Documented treatment: 15 to 20 received Ad26.COV2.S at low or high dose, single or two shots; 5 received placebo; per-sample allocation not given. The investigators took samples on day 63 after the first vaccine or placebo injection. It was an adult aged 18-55 years in Boston who was the donor. Participants' vaccine, an Ad26 vector, delivered Wuhan-strain SARS-CoV-2 spike. This sample is drawn from a study of Ad26.COV2.S vaccination and SARS-CoV-2 variants. Study-level findings and limits: It was reported that spike-specific CD8+ and CD4+ T cell responses were substantially broad after vaccination.

Using immunoSEQ multiplex PCR, the repertoire was profiled, and TCRdb retains in-frame clones only, with some absent. Of about 400,000 clones detected, more than 75% appear once; the ten largest clones hold about 4%. The TCR originated in a person between 18 and 59 years old who received the Ad26.COV2.S COVID-19 vaccine or a placebo. This chain joins TRBV6-5 and TRBJ2-2; TRBD1 matches at 7 bases. Sequencing was performed on peripheral blood, taken in a trial of Ad26.COV2.S vaccine versus placebo. DNA of the CDR3: TGTGCCAGCAGTTACACCCTTAGGACAGGTACCGGGGAGCTGTTTTTT. It codes for CASSYTLRTGTGELFF.